The source of this T cell receptor beta chain is a study of graft-versus-host responses after intestinal transplantation. Note on this clone: The antigen is not known.

CDR3 length: 15 amino acids. Looked up from germline, CDR1 is MGHRA and CDR2 is YSYEKL. Between the trimmed V and J ends, which lost 0 bases and 0 bases, there was a span of 9 bases. Produced via immunoSEQ multiplex PCR; TCRdb's table is partial and in-frame only. The sample carries approximately 90,000 clones, roughly 92% recorded once. The chain combines TRBV4-1 with TRBJ2-7; D call uncertain. Specimen: unstimulated CD8+ T cells sorted from spleen or lymph node cells, collected before transplant. The clonotype was recovered from a human donor who was the organ donor for an intestinal transplant. The CDR3 sequence: CASSQDEPSSYEQYF. The CDR3 nucleotides read TGCGCCAGCAGCCAAGATGAGCCCTCCTCCTACGAGCAGTACTTC.